This T cell receptor (beta chain) came from a study of lymphopenia after photon versus proton radiotherapy. Study-level results: In patients who died, overall survival fell as post-nadir TCR diversity dropped more. Relative stability marked proton patients; photon patients lost diversity and naive cells. Authors raise, but do not show, better survival with proton therapy. Oligoclonal CD8+ Temra expansion after nadir drove photon patients' diversity drop.

Using immunoSEQ multiplex PCR, the repertoire was profiled, and TCRdb retains in-frame clones only, with some absent. The sample holds around 20,000 clones, around 90% seen once. The CDR3 length is 18 residues. J gave up 0 bases and V 2 bases, and 6 bases lay outside the gene matches. Germline loops: CDR1 SEHNR, CDR2 FQNEAQ (reference sequence). Notes on this clone: Its antigen is not identified.

The clonotype originates from a man aged 55 to 70 with pancreatic cancer. The specimen comprised peripheral blood, sampled from a patient treated with photon-based radiotherapy. The chain has TRBV7-9 and TRBJ2-2; TRBD1 aligns across 10 bases. Here the CDR3 reads CASSLSETGGSNTGELFF. The CDR3 DNA is TGTGCCAGCAGCTTAAGCGAGACAGGGGGCTCGAACACCGGGGAGCTGTTTTTT.